The 11 T cell receptor beta chains below come from one sample, sequenced in a study of response to subunit inactivated influenza vaccine listed by TCRdb under 2018. The library relied on RT-PCR. Sequencing relied on an Illumina HiSeq 2500. TCRdb cleaned the public reads at Q25 with fastp, built clones with MiXCR and kept in-frame beta chains. Rows with one shared CDR3 protein collapse into an entry with the most common genes and DNA. This sample holds around 490,000 distinct CDR3 sequences; 6% to 9% were observed only once. The ten largest clones take up 10% to 15% of the sample. The starting material was PBMCs from blood, obtained 23 months after vaccination. The receptors derive from a man aged 50 to 69 who received an inactivated influenza vaccine. Donor details come from another sample of the same person, matched by shared clones.

V is TRBV19 and J is TRBJ2-7; TRBD2 matches at 7 bases. CDR3 size: 13 residues. CDR1 and CDR2 from the germline V gene are LNHDA and SQIVND (reference sequence). CDR3 residues: CGGGRERSYEQYF. CDR3 DNA sequence: TGTGGAGGCGGGCGGGAGAGGTCCTACGAGCAGTACTTC. The variable domain in full, completed from reference TRBV19 and TRBJ2-7, reads DGGITQSPKYLFRKEGQNVTLSCEQNLNHDAMYWYRQDPGQGLRLIYYSQIVNDFQKGDIAEGYSVSREKKESFPLTVTSAQKNPTAFYLCGGGRERSYEQYFGPGTRLTVT.

This clonotype was detected only a few times. This chain joins TRBV7-2 and TRBJ2-7; 13 nucleotides line up with TRBD2. Germline V gene sequence: CDR1 SGHTA, CDR2 FQGNSA. This CDR3 spans 16 amino acids. J gave up 2 bases and V 4 bases, and 5 bases lay outside the gene matches. The CDR3 region is CASSWTSGSLTYEQYF. As DNA, the CDR3 is TGTGCCAGCAGCTGGACTAGCGGGAGTCTGACCTACGAGCAGTACTTC.

The chain links TRBV29-1 to TRBJ2-7, with TRBD1 matching over 7 bases. The trim removed 7 bases at V and 0 bases at J, leaving 3 bases unmatched. CDR1 is SQVTM and CDR2 is ANQGSEA in the germline V gene. The CDR3 covers 12 residues. The CDR3 reads CSGQGDSYEQYF. DNA of the CDR3: TGCAGCGGTCAGGGGGACTCCTACGAGCAGTACTTC.

Points on this clonotype: The junction shows a germline mismatch at one end, possibly a read error. This chain connects TRBV7-9 to TRBJ2-2; D is uncertain. The CDR3 sequence is 13 residues long. The germline V gene has CDR1 SEHNR and CDR2 FQNEAQ (reference sequence). This chain's CDR3 is CTSTPVSAGELFF. The CDR3 DNA sequence: TGTACCAGCACTCCAGTCTCGGCCGGGGAGCTGTTTTTT.

The chain uses TRBV18 and TRBJ1-4; D not certain. The germline V gene has CDR1 KGHSH and CDR2 LQKENI. V lost 5 bases, J lost 5 bases, and 9 bases lay in between. CDR3 length equals 13 residues. This CDR3 is CASSSGSNEKLFF. CDR3 in DNA: TGTGCCAGCTCAAGCGGGTCGAATGAAAAACTGTTTTTT.

This clonotype was counted a few times. The chain carries TRBV15 and TRBJ2-3, with 8 positions matching TRBD2. Germline V gives CDR1 LNHNV, CDR2 YYDKDF (reference sequence). The CDR3 runs to 15 residues. The V and J ends lost 6 bases and 1 base, in that order; junction bases with no gene match: 6. The chain's CDR3 is CATRSRGAGTDTQYF. CDR3 DNA sequence: TGTGCCACCAGATCGCGGGGGGCGGGCACAGATACGCAGTATTTT.

This clonotype was found a few times. The gene calls are TRBV20-1 and TRBJ1-5, with unresolved D. The germline V gene has CDR1 DFQATT and CDR2 SNEGSKA (reference sequence). The CDR3 covers 13 residues. V dropped 6 bases and J dropped 3 bases, with 12 bases sitting between them. As DNA, the CDR3 is TGCAGTGCAAACACAGCGTTCAATCAGCCCCAGCATTTT. Amino acids: CSANTAFNQPQHF.

This clonotype was detected ten times or more. V and J are TRBV20-1 and TRBJ2-1; TRBD2 agrees at 13 bases. Trimming cost V 6 bases and J 10 bases; bases outside gene matches: 12. Germline-derived CDR1 and CDR2 are DFQATT and SNEGSKA (reference sequence). The length of the CDR3 is 15 residues. In DNA, the CDR3 is TGCAGTGCCAAAGGAGGGACTAGCGGGGTTGGGGAGCAGTTCTTC. Translation gives CSAKGGTSGVGEQFF.

The chain links TRBV18 to TRBJ2-5, with 9 bases aligning to TRBD2. V gave up 1 base and J gave up 2 bases; unmatched junction bases: 5. CDR1 KGHSH and CDR2 LQKENI come from the germline V gene. The CDR3 consists of 16 residues. As DNA, the CDR3 is TGTGCCAGCTCACCACGGGCTAGCGGGACGCAAGAGACCCAGTACTTC. Translation gives CASSPRASGTQETQYF.

V gene TRBV24-1 combines with J gene TRBJ2-1; D is perhaps TRBD2 (5 bases). This CDR3 is built from 15 residues. Germline V gives CDR1 KGHDR, CDR2 SFDVKD. V shed 0 bases and J shed 6 bases, with 11 bases lying between them. The CDR3 is CATSDLMGAVNEQFF. CDR3 nucleotide sequence: TGTGCCACCAGTGATTTGATGGGAGCGGTCAATGAGCAGTTCTTC.

This clonotype has a handful of counts. The J gene is TRBJ2-7, the V gene TRBV28; no definite D call. The length of the CDR3 is 12 residues. V was shortened by 6 bases and J by 3 bases, with 9 bases between the two germline ends. The V gene's germline CDR1 is MDHEN and CDR2 SYDVKM. The DNA of the CDR3 is TGTGCCAGCAGCAGTTACCTCTACGAGCAGTACTTC. Translating it yields CASSSYLYEQYF.